In its sample, the clone carrying this T cell receptor beta chain was seen a few times. The CDR3 extends over 15 amino acids. Germline assignment: CDR1 MDHEN and CDR2 SYDVKM. The ends were cut back, 5 bases at V and 3 bases at J, with 16 bases in the middle. The data are from a study of blood T cell repertoires in COVID-19. In the study overall: The origin of the acute and convalescent COVID-19 samples was the United States, Italy and Spain. PBMCs, B-cell-depleted T cells, or T cells were the source of the cDNA or gDNA that made up the material.

In the source study's methods: How many nucleated cells were present was estimated from reference gene primer amplification. Sequencing was performed with immunoSEQ multiplex PCR; in TCRdb, only in-frame clones are kept and a portion is missing. V and J calls and clone size are as listed in that table; D and trimming were resolved from the DNA. The repertoire includes roughly 97,000 clones, about four fifths of them detected once, and approximately 3.4% sits in the top ten. The TCR originated in a woman at least 80 years old with active or convalescent COVID-19. The chain employs TRBV28 and TRBJ1-2; no reliable D call. Sequenced sample: peripheral blood. The CDR3 DNA reads as TGTGCCAGCAGTGACGGATTTGCGCGGGACTATGGCTACACCTTC. Its translation is CASSDGFARDYGYTF.